Below are 7 T cell receptor beta chains sequenced from a single sample in a study of CD8+ T cells in alopecia areata. Noted treatment: oral pan-JAK inhibitor, 5-10 mg twice daily. Once RNA had been extracted, it was reverse transcribed into cDNA to act as the sequencing template. The repertoire was sequenced with immunoSEQ multiplex PCR; TCRdb's copy has only in-frame clones and lacks some. This repertoire shows about 190,000 clones, roughly 53% found once; its top ten account for 10% to 15%. Here the sequenced sample was CD8+ T cells sorted from blood, taken at week 24, from a patient treated with tofacitinib. Every receptor here comes from a human donor with alopecia areata.

The chain uses TRBV30 and TRBJ2-2; D is ambiguous. V was clipped by 1 base and J by 2 bases, with 2 bases between them. This CDR3 region has 12 residues. In germline, CDR1 is GTSNPN, CDR2 SVGIG (reference sequence). The CDR3 DNA reads TGTGCCTGGAGTGGCAACACCGGGGAGCTGTTTTTT. This encodes CAWSGNTGELFF.

This clone is a singleton in its sample. The rearrangement joins TRBV9 to TRBJ2-2; D not certain. CDR3 size: 15 residues. Germline V gene lookup returns CDR1 SGDLS and CDR2 YYNGEE. With 0 bases removed from V and 0 bases from J, the gap between germline ends came to 6 bases. The CDR3 loop is CASSVGGANTGELFF. The CDR3 coding sequence is TGTGCCAGCAGCGTAGGAGGCGCGAACACCGGGGAGCTGTTTTTT.

The genes are TRBV29-1 and TRBJ1-4; D might be TRBD1 (5 bases). The CDR3 contains 13 residues. Between the trimmed V and J ends, which lost 6 bases and 6 bases, there was a span of 14 bases. From germline, CDR1 is SQVTM and CDR2 ANQGSEA. This chain's CDR3 is CSVGQDNYEKLFF. The CDR3 nucleotides read TGCAGCGTGGGGCAGGACAACTATGAAAAACTGTTTTTT.

The V call is TRBV5-6, the J call TRBJ2-1; 14 nucleotides agree with TRBD2. Per germline, CDR1 SGHDT and CDR2 YYEEEE. Germline trimming cut 5 bases from V and 9 bases from J; bases unmatched to any gene: 7. This CDR3 has 15 residues. The DNA of the CDR3 is TGTGCCAGCAGACTGGGACTAGCGGGGGCGGGTGAGCAGTTCTTC. Protein sequence: CASRLGLAGAGEQFF.

The chain uses TRBV30 and TRBJ2-2; D is ambiguous. With 4 bases removed from V and 4 bases from J, the gap between germline ends came to 4 bases. This CDR3 contains 11 residues. Per germline, CDR1 GTSNPN and CDR2 SVGIG (reference sequence). The DNA of the CDR3 is TGTGCCTGGAAGATCACCGGGGAGCTGTTTTTT. It yields the protein CAWKITGELFF.

This chain links TRBV5-6 with TRBJ2-1; 10 nucleotides align to TRBD1. The germline V gene has CDR1 SGHDT and CDR2 YYEEEE. V lost 4 bases, J lost 6 bases, and 7 bases stayed unmatched. CDR3 length: 15 residues. As DNA, the CDR3 is TGTGCCAGCAGCGCCCCCGGGACAGGGGTCAATGAGCAGTTCTTC. It encodes CASSAPGTGVNEQFF.

The chain couples TRBV28 to TRBJ2-2, with no clear D. CDR3 length equals 12 residues. V gave up 3 bases and J gave up 3 bases, with 2 bases separating them. The germline V gene encodes CDR1 MDHEN and CDR2 SYDVKM. CDR3 bases: TGTGCCAGCAGTTTGGACACCGGGGAGCTGTTTTTT. Protein sequence: CASSLDTGELFF.